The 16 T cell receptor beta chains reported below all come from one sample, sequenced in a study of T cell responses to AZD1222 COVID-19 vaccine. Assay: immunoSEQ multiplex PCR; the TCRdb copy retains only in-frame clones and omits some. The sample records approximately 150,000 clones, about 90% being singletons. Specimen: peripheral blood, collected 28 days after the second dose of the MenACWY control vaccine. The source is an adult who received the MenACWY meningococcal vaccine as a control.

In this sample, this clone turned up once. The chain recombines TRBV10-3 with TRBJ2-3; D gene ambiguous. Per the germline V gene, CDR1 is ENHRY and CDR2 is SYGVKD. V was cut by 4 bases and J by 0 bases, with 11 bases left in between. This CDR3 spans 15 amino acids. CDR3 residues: CAISAGFTSTDTQYF. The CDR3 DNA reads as TGTGCCATCAGTGCCGGTTTTACTAGCACAGATACGCAGTATTTT.

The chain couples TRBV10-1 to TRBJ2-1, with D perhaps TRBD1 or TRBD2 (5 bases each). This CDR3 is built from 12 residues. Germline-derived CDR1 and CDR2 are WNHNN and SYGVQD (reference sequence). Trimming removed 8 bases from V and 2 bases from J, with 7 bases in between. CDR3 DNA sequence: TGCGCCAGCGGGGACCCCTACAATGAGCAGTTCTTC. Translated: CASGDPYNEQFF.

CDR3 in amino acids: CASSDRQGALETQYF. The CDR3 region has the DNA TGTGCCAGCAGTGACCGACAGGGGGCTTTGGAGACCCAGTACTTC. The chain combines TRBV6-2 or TRBV6-3 with TRBJ2-5, with TRBD1 matching over 10 bases. J gave up 5 bases and V 5 bases, and 8 bases lay outside the gene matches. Looked up from germline, CDR1 is MNHEY and CDR2 is SVGEGT. The CDR3 consists of 15 residues.

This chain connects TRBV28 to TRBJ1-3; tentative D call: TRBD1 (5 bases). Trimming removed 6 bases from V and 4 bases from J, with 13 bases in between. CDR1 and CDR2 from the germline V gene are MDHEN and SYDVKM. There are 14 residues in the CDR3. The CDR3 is CASSVGQSGNTIYF. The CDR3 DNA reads TGTGCCAGCAGCGTAGGACAATCCGGAAACACCATATATTTT.

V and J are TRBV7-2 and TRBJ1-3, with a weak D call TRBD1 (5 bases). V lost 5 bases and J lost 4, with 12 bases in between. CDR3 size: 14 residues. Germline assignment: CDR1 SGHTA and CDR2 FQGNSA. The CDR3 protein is CASSRGSIGNTIYF. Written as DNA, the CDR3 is TGTGCCAGCAGCCGGGGCTCAATCGGAAACACCATATATTTT.

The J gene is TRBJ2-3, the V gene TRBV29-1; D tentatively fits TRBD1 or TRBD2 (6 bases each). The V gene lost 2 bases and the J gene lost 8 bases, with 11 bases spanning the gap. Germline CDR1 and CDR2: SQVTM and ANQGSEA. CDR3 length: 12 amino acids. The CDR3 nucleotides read TGCAGCGTTGAAAGGGGGGCAGGTACGCAGTATTTT. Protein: CSVERGAGTQYF.

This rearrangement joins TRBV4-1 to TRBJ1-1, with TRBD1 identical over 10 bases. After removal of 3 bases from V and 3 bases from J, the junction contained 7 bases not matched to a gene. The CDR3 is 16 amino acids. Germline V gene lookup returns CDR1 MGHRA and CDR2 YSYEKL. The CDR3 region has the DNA TGCGCCAGCAGCCACTTTTCCGGGACAGGGGACACTGAAGCTTTCTTT. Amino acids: CASSHFSGTGDTEAFF.

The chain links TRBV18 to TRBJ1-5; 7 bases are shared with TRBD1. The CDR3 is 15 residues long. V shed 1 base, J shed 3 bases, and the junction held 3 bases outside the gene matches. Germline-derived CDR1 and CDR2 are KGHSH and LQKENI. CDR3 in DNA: TGTGCCAGCTCACCACACAGGGGCCCCAATCAGCCCCAGCATTTT. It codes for CASSPHRGPNQPQHF.

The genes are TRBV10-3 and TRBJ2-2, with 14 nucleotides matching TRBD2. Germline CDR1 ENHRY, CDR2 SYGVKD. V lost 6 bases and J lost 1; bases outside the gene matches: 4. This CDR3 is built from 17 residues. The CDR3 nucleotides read TGTGCCATCAGCGGGACTAGCGGGGGCAGGAACACCGGGGAGCTGTTTTTT. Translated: CAISGTSGGRNTGELFF.

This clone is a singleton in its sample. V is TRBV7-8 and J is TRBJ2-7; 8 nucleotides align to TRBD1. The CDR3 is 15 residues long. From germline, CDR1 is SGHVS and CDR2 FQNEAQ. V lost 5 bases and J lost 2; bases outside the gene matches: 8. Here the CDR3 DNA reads TGTGCCAGCAGCCTAGGGACAGGCCCAACCTACGAGCAGTACTTC. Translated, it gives CASSLGTGPTYEQYF.

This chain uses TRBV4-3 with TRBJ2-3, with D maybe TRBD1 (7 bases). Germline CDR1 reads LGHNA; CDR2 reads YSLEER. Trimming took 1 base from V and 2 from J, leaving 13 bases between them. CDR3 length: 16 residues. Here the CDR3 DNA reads TGCGCCAGCAGCCAAGTCCAGGGGGGCTACACAGATACGCAGTATTTT. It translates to CASSQVQGGYTDTQYF.

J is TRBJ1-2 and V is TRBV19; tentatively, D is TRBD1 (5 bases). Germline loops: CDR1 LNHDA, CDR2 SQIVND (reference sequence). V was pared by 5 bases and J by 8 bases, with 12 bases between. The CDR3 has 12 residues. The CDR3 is CASSFGTGGYTF. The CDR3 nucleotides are TGTGCCAGTAGTTTTGGGACGGGCGGCTACACCTTC.

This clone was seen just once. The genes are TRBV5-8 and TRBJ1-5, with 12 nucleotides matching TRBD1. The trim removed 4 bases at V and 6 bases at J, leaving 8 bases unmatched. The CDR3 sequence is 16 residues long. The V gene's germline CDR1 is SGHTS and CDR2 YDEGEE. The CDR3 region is CASSNRDRGLVQPQHF. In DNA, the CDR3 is TGTGCCAGCAGCAACCGGGACAGGGGGCTGGTTCAGCCCCAGCATTTT. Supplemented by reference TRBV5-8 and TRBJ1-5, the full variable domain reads EAGVTQSPTHLIKTRGQQATLRCSPISGHTSVYWYQQALGLGLQFLLWYDEGEERNRGNFPPRFSGRQFPNYSSELNVNALELEDSALYLCASSNRDRGLVQPQHFGDGTRLSIL.

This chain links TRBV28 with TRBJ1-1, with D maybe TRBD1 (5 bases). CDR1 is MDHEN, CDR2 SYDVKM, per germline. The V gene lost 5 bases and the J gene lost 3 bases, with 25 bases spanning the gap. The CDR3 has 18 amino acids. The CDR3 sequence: CASSPYQGGAGWHTEAFF. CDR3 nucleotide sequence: TGTGCCAGCAGTCCTTATCAAGGTGGGGCAGGCTGGCACACTGAAGCTTTCTTT.

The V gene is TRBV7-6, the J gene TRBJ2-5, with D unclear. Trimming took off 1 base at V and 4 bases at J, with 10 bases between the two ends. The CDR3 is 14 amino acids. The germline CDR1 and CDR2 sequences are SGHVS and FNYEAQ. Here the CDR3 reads CASSLVAAGETQYF. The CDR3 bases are TGTGCCAGCAGCTTAGTGGCCGCCGGAGAGACCCAGTACTTC. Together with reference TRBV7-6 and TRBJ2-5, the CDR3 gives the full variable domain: GAGVSQSPRYKVTKRGQDVALRCDPISGHVSLYWYRQALGQGPEFLTYFNYEAQQDKSGLPNDRFSAERPEGSISTLTIQRTEQRDSAMYRCASSLVAAGETQYFGPGTRLLVL.

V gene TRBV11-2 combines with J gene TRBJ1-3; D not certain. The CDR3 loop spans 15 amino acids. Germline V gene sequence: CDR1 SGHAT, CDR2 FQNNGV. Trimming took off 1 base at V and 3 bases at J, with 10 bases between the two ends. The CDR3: CASSLVLGIGNTIYF. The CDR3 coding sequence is TGTGCCAGCAGCTTAGTGTTGGGTATTGGAAACACCATATATTTT.